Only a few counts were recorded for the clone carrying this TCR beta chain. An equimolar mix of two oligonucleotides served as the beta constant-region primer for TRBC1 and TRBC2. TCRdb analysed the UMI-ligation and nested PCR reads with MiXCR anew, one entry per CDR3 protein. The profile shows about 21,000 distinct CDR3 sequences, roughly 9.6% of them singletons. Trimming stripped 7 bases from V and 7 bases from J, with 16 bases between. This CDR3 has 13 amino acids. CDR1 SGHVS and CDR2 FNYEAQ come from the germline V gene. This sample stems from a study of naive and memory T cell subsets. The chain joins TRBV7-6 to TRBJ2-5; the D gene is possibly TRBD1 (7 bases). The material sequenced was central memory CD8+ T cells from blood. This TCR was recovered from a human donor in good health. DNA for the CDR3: TGTGCCAGCACCCAGGGGGGTCCAGGGACCCAGTACTTC. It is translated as CASTQGGPGTQYF.